Below are 20 T cell receptor beta chains sequenced from a single sample in a study of shared clonotypes between healthy human individuals. Sequencing used immunoSEQ multiplex PCR; TCRdb keeps in-frame clones, though not all of them. The sample contains over 1.5 million clones, nearly 99% of which appear only once. Sequenced input: naive CD4+ T cells sorted from blood. As to subset: CD45RA+ positively selected. All receptors derive from a man younger than 40 in good health.

V and J are TRBV18 and TRBJ2-3, with TRBD2 identical over 11 bases. The V segment lost 4 bases and the J segment 6 bases; nucleotides outside the gene matches: 12. The CDR3 loop spans 17 amino acids. Germline V gene sequence: CDR1 KGHSH, CDR2 LQKENI. CDR3 sequence (DNA): TGTGCCAGCTCACTACCTCGACTAGCGGGATTTACGGATACGCAGTATTTT. It codes for CASSLPRLAGFTDTQYF.

The table lists this clone with a count of one. The J gene is TRBJ2-5, the V gene TRBV11-2; TRBD2 matches 10 bases. The trim removed 4 bases at V and 5 bases at J, leaving 7 bases unmatched. Germline CDR1 is SGHAT and CDR2 is FQNNGV. The CDR3 is 15 residues long. CDR3 residues: CASSSRAGGRETQYF. CDR3 sequence (DNA): TGTGCCAGCAGCTCAAGAGCGGGAGGGCGGGAGACCCAGTACTTC.

This clone has a single count. The V and J genes are TRBV9 and TRBJ2-7; tentatively, D is TRBD1 (6 bases). CDR3 length: 13 residues. Deletions cut 0 bases from V and 3 bases from J, with 7 bases between. CDR1 is SGDLS, CDR2 YYNGEE, per germline. The CDR3 region is CASSVEQGYEQYF. The CDR3 DNA sequence: TGTGCCAGCAGCGTAGAACAGGGCTACGAGCAGTACTTC. The whole variable domain, filled in from reference TRBV9 and TRBJ2-7, reads DSGVTQTPKHLITATGQRVTLRCSPRSGDLSVYWYQQSLDQGLQFLIQYYNGEERAKGNILERFSAQQFPDLHSELNLSSLELGDSALYFCASSVEQGYEQYFGPGTRLTVT.

This clone was recorded once. V gene TRBV30 combines with J gene TRBJ2-1; TRBD2 aligns across 7 bases. Unmatched junction bases numbered 18, after V lost 8 bases and J lost 8 bases. CDR3 length equals 15 residues. Germline CDR1 reads GTSNPN; CDR2 reads SVGIG (reference sequence). The CDR3 is CARTTRGRAFDEQFF. The DNA of the CDR3 is TGTGCCAGGACCACTCGAGGGAGGGCCTTCGATGAGCAGTTCTTC.

The genes are TRBV27 and TRBJ1-5; 8 bases map to TRBD1. V dropped 3 bases and J dropped 0; count of bases not matched to a gene: 7. Germline CDR1 MNHEY, CDR2 SMNVEV (reference sequence). The CDR3 runs 17 residues. DNA of the CDR3: TGTGCCAGCAGTTTGACAGGGGTCAGACTTAGCAATCAGCCCCAGCATTTT. Amino acids: CASSLTGVRLSNQPQHF.

This sequence joins TRBV6-1 and TRBJ2-2; 7 bases agree with TRBD2. Looked up from germline, CDR1 is MNHNS and CDR2 is SASEGT. Trimming cost V 8 bases and J 4 bases; bases outside gene matches: 7. This CDR3 region has 14 residues. As DNA, the CDR3 is TGTGCCAGCGGGAAGCCGGGGGGCACCGGGGAGCTGTTTTTT. Its translation: CASGKPGGTGELFF.

This rearrangement joins TRBV5-6 to TRBJ2-7, with TRBD2 as a possible D gene (5 bases). This CDR3 comprises 12 residues. From germline, CDR1 is SGHDT and CDR2 YYEEEE. With 2 bases removed from V and 3 bases from J, the gap between germline ends came to 6 bases. The CDR3 loop reads CASSFEGYEQYF. In nucleotides, the CDR3 is TGTGCCAGCAGCTTTGAGGGCTACGAGCAGTACTTC.

The rearrangement uses TRBV30 and TRBJ2-1, with TRBD2 identical over 12 bases. Germline CDR1 is GTSNPN and CDR2 is SVGIG (reference sequence). Germline trimming cut 1 base from V and 5 bases from J; bases unmatched to any gene: 6. This CDR3 spans 16 amino acids. The CDR3 is CAWSAQLAGGHNEQFF. The CDR3 bases are TGTGCCTGGAGTGCCCAACTAGCGGGAGGCCACAATGAGCAGTTCTTC.

V is TRBV6-5 and J is TRBJ1-1; weak D call: TRBD1 (5 bases). The CDR3 totals 16 residues. The V gene's germline CDR1 is MNHEY and CDR2 SVGAGI. V gave up 3 bases and J gave up 0 bases, with 14 bases separating them. The DNA for the CDR3 is TGTGCCAGCAGTTATCTTAGCGCAGGGCTGAACACTGAAGCTTTCTTT. Encoded protein: CASSYLSAGLNTEAFF.

This sequence joins TRBV4-2 and TRBJ2-7; the D call may be TRBD1 or TRBD2 (5 bases each). V was cut by 0 bases and J by 2 bases, with 8 bases left in between. The CDR3 contains 14 residues. Germline V gene lookup returns CDR1 LGHNA and CDR2 YNFKEQ. The CDR3 sequence is CASSQDWGTYEQYF. Here the CDR3 DNA reads TGTGCCAGCAGCCAAGATTGGGGGACCTACGAGCAGTACTTC.

Here the CDR3 DNA reads TGTGCCAGCAGTGTCCGGGACCCCACAAAAGAGACCCAGTACTTC. Protein sequence: CASSVRDPTKETQYF. The chain carries TRBV6-4 and TRBJ2-5; D may match TRBD1 or TRBD2 (5 bases each). The germline V gene encodes CDR1 MRHNA and CDR2 SNTAGT. V lost 4 bases and J 3 bases, leaving 15 bases between the germline ends. The CDR3 has 15 residues.

The rearrangement uses TRBV18 and TRBJ2-7; 7 positions agree with TRBD2. CDR1 is KGHSH, CDR2 LQKENI, per germline. This CDR3 is built from 16 residues. J lost 4 bases, V lost 3 bases, and 12 bases had no gene match. The DNA of the CDR3 is TGTGCCAGCTCACCCACGACTAGCAGCCCAGGGTACGAGCAGTACTTC. It translates to CASSPTTSSPGYEQYF.

The chain recombines TRBV29-1 with TRBJ1-4; D is unclear. V shed 4 bases and J shed 4 bases, with 10 bases lying between them. Germline assignment: CDR1 SQVTM and CDR2 ANQGSEA. The CDR3 has 13 residues. In DNA form, the CDR3 reads TGCAGCGTTGGACGTGCAGTTAATGAAAAACTGTTTTTT. This codes for CSVGRAVNEKLFF. Together with reference TRBV29-1 and TRBJ1-4, the CDR3 gives the full variable domain: SAVISQKPSRDICQRGTSLTIQCQVDSQVTMMFWYRQQPGQSLTLIATANQGSEATYESGFVIDKFPISRPNLTFSTLTVSNMSPEDSSIYLCSVGRAVNEKLFFGSGTQLSVL.

The chain is built from TRBV9 and TRBJ2-7; possible D gene TRBD2, 6 bases. The CDR3 is 15 amino acids. The germline V and J ends were trimmed by 4 bases and 7 bases, with 21 bases remaining between them. Germline-derived CDR1 and CDR2 are SGDLS and YYNGEE. The DNA of the CDR3 is TGTGCCAGCAGCTACTCCGATGCGGGGCACCAGGAGCAGTACTTC. This sequence encodes CASSYSDAGHQEQYF.

This clone has a single count. The chain couples TRBV5-6 to TRBJ2-7; 8 bases fit TRBD2. V was clipped by 5 bases and J by 2 bases; unmatched bases: 9. Germline-derived CDR1 and CDR2 are SGHDT and YYEEEE. This CDR3 is 15 amino acids long. The CDR3 bases are TGTGCCAGCAGTCCCGTGGGACTAGATCCCTACGAGCAGTACTTC. It is translated as CASSPVGLDPYEQYF.

The chain couples TRBV9 to TRBJ2-5, with no clear D. This CDR3 spans 14 amino acids. Germline CDR1 reads SGDLS; CDR2 reads YYNGEE. V was cut by 2 bases and J by 4 bases, with 12 bases left in between. CDR3 coding DNA: TGTGCCAGCAGCGTTTCGAAAATGGGAGAGACCCAGTACTTC. The encoded protein is CASSVSKMGETQYF.

This chain links TRBV5-1 with TRBJ2-7, with 8 nucleotides matching TRBD2. The germline gives CDR1 SGHRS, CDR2 YFSETQ. The ends lost 0 bases at V and 2 bases at J; junction bases unmatched: 7. This CDR3 region has 16 residues. CDR3 sequence: CASSLDPSGPPYEQYF. As DNA, the CDR3 is TGCGCCAGCAGCTTGGATCCTAGCGGGCCCCCCTACGAGCAGTACTTC.

Here the CDR3 reads CSVERLDRVYSGYTF. The DNA of the CDR3 is TGCAGCGTCGAACGTTTGGACAGGGTGTATAGTGGCTACACCTTC. This chain links TRBV29-1 with TRBJ1-2; 8 nucleotides align to TRBD1. Germline CDR1 and CDR2: SQVTM and ANQGSEA. The trim removed 6 bases at V and 7 bases at J, leaving 16 bases unmatched. This CDR3 has 15 amino acids. Supplemented by reference TRBV29-1 and TRBJ1-2, the full variable domain reads SAVISQKPSRDICQRGTSLTIQCQVDSQVTMMFWYRQQPGQSLTLIATANQGSEATYESGFVIDKFPISRPNLTFSTLTVSNMSPEDSSIYLCSVERLDRVYSGYTFGSGTRLTVV.

The chain uses TRBV6-1 and TRBJ1-5; TRBD1 might be the D (6 bases). The germline V gene encodes CDR1 MNHNS and CDR2 SASEGT. The ends were cut back, 3 bases at V and 7 bases at J, with 13 bases in the middle. CDR3 size: 14 residues. The CDR3 sequence is CASSDTTGLQPQHF. Here the CDR3 DNA reads TGTGCCAGCAGTGATACAACAGGGTTGCAGCCCCAGCATTTT.

The rearrangement joins TRBV27 to TRBJ1-4; D remains ambiguous. The germline V gene has CDR1 MNHEY and CDR2 SMNVEV (reference sequence). The V and J ends lost 6 bases and 0 bases respectively, with 23 bases between them. The CDR3 consists of 19 residues. DNA for the CDR3: TGTGCCAGCAGCCACCGTGGAGGGCGGGGAATTGCAACTAATGAAAAACTGTTTTTT. Residues: CASSHRGGRGIATNEKLFF.